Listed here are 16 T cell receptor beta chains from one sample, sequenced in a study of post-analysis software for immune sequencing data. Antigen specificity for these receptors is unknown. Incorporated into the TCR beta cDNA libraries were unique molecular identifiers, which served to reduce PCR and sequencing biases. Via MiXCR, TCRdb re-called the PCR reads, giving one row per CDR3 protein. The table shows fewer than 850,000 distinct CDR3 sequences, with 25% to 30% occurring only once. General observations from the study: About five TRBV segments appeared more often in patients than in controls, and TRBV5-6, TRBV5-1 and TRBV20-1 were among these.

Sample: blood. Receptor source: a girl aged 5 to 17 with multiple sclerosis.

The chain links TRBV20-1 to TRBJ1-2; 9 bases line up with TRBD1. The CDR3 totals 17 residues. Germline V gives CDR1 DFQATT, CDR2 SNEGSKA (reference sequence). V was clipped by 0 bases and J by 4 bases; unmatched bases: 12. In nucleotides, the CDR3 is TGCAGTGCTAGAGATATCCCCTTTGGACAGGGGATCTATGGCTACACCTTC. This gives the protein CSARDIPFGQGIYGYTF.

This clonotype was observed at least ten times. CDR3 in DNA: TGTGCCAGCAGTGACAGGGGAGAGGGCGAGCAGTACTTC. It specifies CASSDRGEGEQYF. The chain joins TRBV6-6 to TRBJ2-5; 8 bases match TRBD1. The tail of the sequence fits TRBJ2-7 better, so the J call may be wrong. Germline V CDR1 and CDR2: MNHNY, SVGAGI (reference sequence). CDR3 length equals 13 residues.

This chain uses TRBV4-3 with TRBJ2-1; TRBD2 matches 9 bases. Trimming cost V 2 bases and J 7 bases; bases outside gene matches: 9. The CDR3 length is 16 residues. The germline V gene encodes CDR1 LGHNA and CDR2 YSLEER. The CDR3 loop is CASSQTLAGIPNEQFF. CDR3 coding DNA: TGCGCCAGCAGCCAAACTCTAGCGGGAATCCCAAATGAGCAGTTCTTC.

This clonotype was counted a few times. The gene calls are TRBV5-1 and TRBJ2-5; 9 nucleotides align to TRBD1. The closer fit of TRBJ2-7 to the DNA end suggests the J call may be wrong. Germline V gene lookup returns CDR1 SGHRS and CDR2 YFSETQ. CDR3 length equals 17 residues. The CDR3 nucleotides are TGCGCCAGCATTGATACAACTGGACAGGGGACGGTGGGCGAGCAGTACTTC. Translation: CASIDTTGQGTVGEQYF.

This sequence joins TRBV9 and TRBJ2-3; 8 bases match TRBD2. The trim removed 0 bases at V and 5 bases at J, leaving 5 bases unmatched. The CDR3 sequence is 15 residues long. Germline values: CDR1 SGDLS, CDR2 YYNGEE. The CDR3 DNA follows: TGTGCCAGCAGCGTAGTGGGACTAGGGCGAGATACGCAGTATTTT. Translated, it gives CASSVVGLGRDTQYF.

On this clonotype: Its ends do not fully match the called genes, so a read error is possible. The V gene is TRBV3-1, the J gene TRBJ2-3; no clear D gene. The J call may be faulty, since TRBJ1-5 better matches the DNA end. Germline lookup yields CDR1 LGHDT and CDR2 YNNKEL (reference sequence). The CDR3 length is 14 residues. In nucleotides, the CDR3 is TGTGCCGGCAGCCAAGTGCTAGCGGAGGATACGCAGCATTTT. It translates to CAGSQVLAEDTQHF.

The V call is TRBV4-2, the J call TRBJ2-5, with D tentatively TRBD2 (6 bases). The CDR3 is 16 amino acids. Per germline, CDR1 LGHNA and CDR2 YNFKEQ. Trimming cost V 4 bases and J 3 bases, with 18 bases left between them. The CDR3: CASSPVTPEGEETQYF. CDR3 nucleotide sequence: TGTGCCAGCAGCCCTGTTACCCCGGAGGGAGAAGAGACCCAGTACTTC.

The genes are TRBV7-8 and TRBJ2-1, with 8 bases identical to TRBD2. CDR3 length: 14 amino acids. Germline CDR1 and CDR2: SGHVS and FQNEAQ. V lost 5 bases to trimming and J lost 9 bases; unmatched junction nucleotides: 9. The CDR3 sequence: CASSLKLAGSEQFF. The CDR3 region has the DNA TGTGCCAGCAGCCTGAAATTAGCGGGGTCTGAGCAGTTCTTC.

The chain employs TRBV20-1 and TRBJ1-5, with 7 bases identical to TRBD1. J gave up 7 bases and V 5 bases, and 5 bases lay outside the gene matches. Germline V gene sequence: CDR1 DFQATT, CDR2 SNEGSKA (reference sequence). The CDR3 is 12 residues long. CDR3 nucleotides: TGCAGTGCTGCACAGGGGCAACAGCCCCAGCATTTT. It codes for CSAAQGQQPQHF.

DNA of the CDR3: TGTGCCAGCCGATTGGGGCCGGCCGTCTATGGCTACACCTTC. Translated, it gives CASRLGPAVYGYTF. The chain links TRBV28 to TRBJ1-2; tentative D call: TRBD1 (5 bases). CDR1 is MDHEN and CDR2 is SYDVKM in the germline V gene. Trimming took off 8 bases at V and 4 bases at J, with 17 bases between the two ends. The CDR3 is 14 amino acids.

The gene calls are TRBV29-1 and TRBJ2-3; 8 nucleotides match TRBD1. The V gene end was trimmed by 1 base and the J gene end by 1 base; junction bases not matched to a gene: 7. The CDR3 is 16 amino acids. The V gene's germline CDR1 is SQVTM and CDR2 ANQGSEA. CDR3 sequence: CSVEVLGTGGTDTQYF. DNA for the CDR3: TGCAGCGTTGAAGTTCTTGGGACAGGTGGCACAGATACGCAGTATTTT.

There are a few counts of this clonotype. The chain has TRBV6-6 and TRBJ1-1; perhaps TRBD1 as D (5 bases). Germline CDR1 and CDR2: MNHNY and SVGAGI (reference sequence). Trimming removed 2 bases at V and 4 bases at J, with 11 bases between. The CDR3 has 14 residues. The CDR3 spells CASSYPAGPTEAFF. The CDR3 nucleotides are TGTGCCAGCAGTTACCCAGCGGGGCCCACTGAAGCTTTCTTT.

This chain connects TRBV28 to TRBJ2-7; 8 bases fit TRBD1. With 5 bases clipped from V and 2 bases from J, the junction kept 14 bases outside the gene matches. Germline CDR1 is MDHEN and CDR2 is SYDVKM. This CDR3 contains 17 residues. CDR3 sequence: CASSPRHSGTGTYEQYF. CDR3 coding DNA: TGTGCCAGCAGTCCTCGACATTCGGGGACAGGAACCTACGAGCAGTACTTC. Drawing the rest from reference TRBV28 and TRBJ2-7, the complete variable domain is DVKVTQSSRYLVKRTGEKVFLECVQDMDHENMFWYRQDPGLGLRLIYFSYDVKMKEKGDIPEGYSVSREKKERFSLILESASTNQTSMYLCASSPRHSGTGTYEQYFGPGTRLTVT.

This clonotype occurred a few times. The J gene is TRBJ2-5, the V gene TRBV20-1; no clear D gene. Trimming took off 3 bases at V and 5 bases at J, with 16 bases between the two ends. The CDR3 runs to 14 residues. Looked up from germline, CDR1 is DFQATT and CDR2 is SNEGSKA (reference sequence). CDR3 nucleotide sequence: TGCAGTGCTAGCGTCCCGATAGGCCAGGAGACCCAGTACTTC. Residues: CSASVPIGQETQYF.

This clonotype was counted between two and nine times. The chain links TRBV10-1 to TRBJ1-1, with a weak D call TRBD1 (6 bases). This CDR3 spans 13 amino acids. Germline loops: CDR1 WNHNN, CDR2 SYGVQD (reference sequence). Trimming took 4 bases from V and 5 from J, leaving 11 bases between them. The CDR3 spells CASSGDIRTEAFF. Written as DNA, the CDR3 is TGCGCCAGCAGTGGGGACATCAGGACTGAAGCTTTCTTT.

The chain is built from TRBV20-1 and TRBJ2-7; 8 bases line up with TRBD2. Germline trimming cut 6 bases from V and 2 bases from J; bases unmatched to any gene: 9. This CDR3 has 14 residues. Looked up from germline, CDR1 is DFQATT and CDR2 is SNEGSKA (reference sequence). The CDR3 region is CSASGGSNPYEQYF. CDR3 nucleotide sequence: TGCAGTGCCTCGGGGGGGTCCAACCCCTACGAGCAGTACTTC.